A single sample is the source of the 31 T cell receptor beta chains below, sequenced in a study of cytomegalovirus exposure and HLA in healthy donors. The PCR ran on 60 Vbeta and 13 Jbeta primers. TCRdb's copy holds only in-frame clones and misses some; the assay was immunoSEQ multiplex PCR. The sample includes over 150,000 clones. Material for sequencing was PBMCs. All receptors derive from a boy between 10 and 17 years old in good health and CMV-seronegative.

The rearrangement uses TRBV9 and TRBJ2-7; possibly TRBD2 for D (6 bases). Trimming took 0 bases from V and 4 from J, leaving 11 bases between them. In germline, CDR1 is SGDLS, CDR2 YYNGEE. There are 14 residues in the CDR3. Here the CDR3 DNA reads TGTGCCAGCAGCGTAGCGGGGGAAATGTACGAGCAGTACTTC. It is translated as CASSVAGEMYEQYF.

The chain is built from TRBV18 and TRBJ2-7; D may be TRBD1 (5 bases). This CDR3 region has 17 residues. The germline V gene encodes CDR1 KGHSH and CDR2 LQKENI. V was trimmed by 2 bases and J by 3 bases, leaving 20 bases between them. The CDR3 sequence: CASSPKSRLGPDYEQYF. In DNA, the CDR3 is TGTGCCAGCTCACCAAAGAGTCGTCTGGGGCCCGACTACGAGCAGTACTTC.

The genes are TRBV4-3 and TRBJ1-5; D possibly corresponds to TRBD1 (6 bases). There are 15 residues in the CDR3. Germline V gene data show CDR1 as LGHNA and CDR2 as YSLEER. Trimming shortened V by 0 bases and J by 7 bases, and 13 bases separated the two germline ends. CDR3 DNA sequence: TGCGCCAGCAGCCAAGATTGGGGGGGCTCCCAGCCCCAGCATTTT. Translated, it gives CASSQDWGGSQPQHF.

The chain couples TRBV6-5 to TRBJ2-5; D is perhaps TRBD1 (5 bases). The assigned J gene may be wrong: the sequence end matches TRBJ2-7 better. The V gene's germline CDR1 is MNHEY and CDR2 SVGAGI. The CDR3 sequence is 15 residues long. The CDR3 reads CASSYSRQGSYEQYF. Written as DNA, the CDR3 is TGTGCCAGCAGTTACTCACGGCAGGGTTCCTACGAGCAGTACTTC.

The chain recombines TRBV6-6 with TRBJ1-2; weak D call: TRBD1 (5 bases). CDR1 MNHNY and CDR2 SVGAGI come from the germline V gene (reference sequence). There are 13 residues in the CDR3. Deletions cut 2 bases from V and 7 bases from J, with 11 bases between. CDR3 coding DNA: TGTGCCAGCAGTTACCTTCAGGGCGGTGGCTACACCTTC. This gives the protein CASSYLQGGGYTF.

V usage is TRBV6-4 and J usage is TRBJ1-5; D ambiguous. Germline V gene sequence: CDR1 MRHNA, CDR2 SNTAGT. The CDR3 has 17 residues. The V end lost 6 bases, the J end lost 3 bases, and 21 bases lay between the germline ends. CDR3 coding DNA: TGTGCCAGCAGCCGCCGGGGTACAAGAGTTTACAATCAGCCCCAGCATTTT. Residues: CASSRRGTRVYNQPQHF.

This chain joins TRBV6-5 and TRBJ1-1; TRBD1 matches 9 bases. J was trimmed by 14 bases and V by 6 bases; bases with no gene match: 13. This CDR3 region has 13 residues. Per germline, CDR1 MNHEY and CDR2 SVGAGI. CDR3 in DNA: TGTGCCAGCAGGTGGGACAGGGCCCAGCGCGTATTCTTT. This codes for CASRWDRAQRVFF.

The rearrangement joins TRBV6-5 to TRBJ1-2, with 9 nucleotides matching TRBD1. Germline V CDR1 and CDR2: MNHEY, SVGAGI. V dropped 2 bases and J dropped 8; count of bases not matched to a gene: 9. The length of the CDR3 is 15 residues. The chain's CDR3 is CASSYGQQGAAGYTF. The DNA of the CDR3 is TGTGCCAGCAGTTACGGGCAACAGGGGGCGGCAGGCTACACCTTC.

The V gene is TRBV6-1, the J gene TRBJ2-7; 7 positions match TRBD2. Losses at the gene ends were 4 bases for V and 2 bases for J; bases not matched to a gene: 5. CDR1 MNHNS and CDR2 SASEGT come from the germline V gene. This CDR3 spans 14 amino acids. The DNA for the CDR3 is TGTGCCAGCAGTGTCGAGCGGGGAGCCTACGAGCAGTACTTC. Protein sequence: CASSVERGAYEQYF.

This rearrangement joins TRBV29-1 to TRBJ2-3; no clear D gene. V was cut by 1 base and J by 4 bases, with 12 bases left in between. The CDR3 loop spans 14 amino acids. From germline, CDR1 is SQVTM and CDR2 ANQGSEA. The CDR3 reads CSVEALVLADTQYF. The CDR3 DNA reads TGCAGCGTTGAAGCCCTAGTATTAGCAGATACGCAGTATTTT.

The CDR3 nucleotides read TGTGCTAGTGGTCTAGAGAATGGCTACACCTTC. Amino acids: CASGLENGYTF. The V call is TRBV12-5, the J call TRBJ1-2; no clear D. There are 11 residues in the CDR3. V was shortened by 5 bases and J by 6 bases, with 7 bases between the two germline ends. Germline CDR1 LGHNT, CDR2 FRNRAP.

V and J are TRBV7-8 and TRBJ2-1; TRBD2 agrees at 9 bases. Germline CDR1 is SGHVS and CDR2 is FQNEAQ. The CDR3 is 14 residues long. J was trimmed by 7 bases and V by 3 bases; bases with no gene match: 4. In DNA, the CDR3 is TGTGCCAGCAGCTTGGGCGGGGGGGCGAATGAGCAGTTCTTC. As protein: CASSLGGGANEQFF.

The V and J genes are TRBV2 and TRBJ2-5, with no clear D. Germline V gene sequence: CDR1 SNHLY, CDR2 FYNNEI. Trimming took 8 bases from V and 3 from J, leaving 7 bases between them. The CDR3 spans 11 residues. The CDR3 DNA is TGTGCCAGCGAGAGTGAAGAGACCCAGTACTTC. It codes for CASESEETQYF.

The chain carries TRBV5-1 and TRBJ2-7, with TRBD2 identical over 8 bases. Trimming cost V 0 bases and J 6 bases; bases outside gene matches: 14. CDR1 is SGHRS and CDR2 is YFSETQ in the germline V gene. This CDR3 has 17 residues. This chain's CDR3 is CASSLEGEAGGSPEQYF. For the CDR3, the DNA is TGCGCCAGCAGCTTGGAGGGTGAGGCGGGGGGTTCACCCGAGCAGTACTTC.

The chain's CDR3 is CASSLAIVGYTF. The CDR3 bases are TGTGCCAGCAGCTTAGCAATCGTCGGCTACACCTTC. The V and J genes are TRBV7-9 and TRBJ1-2; unclear D gene. The V end lost 0 bases, the J end lost 8 bases, and 7 bases lay between the germline ends. CDR3 length: 12 residues. Germline V gene data show CDR1 as SEHNR and CDR2 as FQNEAQ (reference sequence).

The chain recombines TRBV30 with TRBJ2-7, with 9 bases that match TRBD1. The V segment lost 5 bases and the J segment 3 bases; nucleotides outside the gene matches: 8. In germline, CDR1 is GTSNPN, CDR2 SVGIG (reference sequence). CDR3 length: 14 residues. CDR3 coding DNA: TGTGCCTGGGCCTCTGGGACAGGGAGCTACGAGCAGTACTTC. The encoded protein is CAWASGTGSYEQYF.

The chain couples TRBV21-1 to TRBJ1-2. TRBV21-1 is a listed pseudogene. This CDR3 comprises 17 residues. The CDR3 here is CASSKLCRVLRYYGYTF. In nucleotides, the CDR3 is TGTGCCAGCAGCAAATTATGCCGGGTCCTACGCTACTATGGCTACACCTTC.

The chain combines TRBV29-1 with TRBJ1-3; no definite D call. Germline loops: CDR1 SQVTM, CDR2 ANQGSEA. The CDR3 sequence is 13 residues long. V lost 6 bases and J 1 base, leaving 10 bases between the germline ends. Here the CDR3 reads CSVGSGSGNTIYF. The CDR3 DNA reads as TGCAGCGTGGGCTCGGGGTCTGGAAACACCATATATTTT. Together with reference TRBV29-1 and TRBJ1-3, the CDR3 gives the full variable domain: SAVISQKPSRDICQRGTSLTIQCQVDSQVTMMFWYRQQPGQSLTLIATANQGSEATYESGFVIDKFPISRPNLTFSTLTVSNMSPEDSSIYLCSVGSGSGNTIYFGEGSWLTVV.

The V gene is TRBV19, the J gene TRBJ1-2; a weak D match, TRBD1 (5 bases). V was pared by 9 bases and J by 4 bases, with 9 bases between. This CDR3 has 11 residues. Per the germline V gene, CDR1 is LNHDA and CDR2 is SQIVND (reference sequence). In DNA, the CDR3 is TGTGCCAGCGAGCAGGGCTATGGCTACACCTTC. It specifies CASEQGYGYTF.

The V gene is TRBV6-5, the J gene TRBJ1-5, with a weak D call TRBD1 (6 bases). V was shortened by 5 bases and J by 6 bases, with 14 bases between the two germline ends. The length of the CDR3 is 14 residues. Germline V gene data show CDR1 as MNHEY and CDR2 as SVGAGI. The CDR3 sequence: CASSISRGGQPQHF. For the CDR3, the DNA is TGTGCCAGCAGTATCAGCAGGGGCGGTCAGCCCCAGCATTTT.

The chain carries TRBV9 and TRBJ2-1, with 7 nucleotides matching TRBD1. Trimming at V came to 0 bases and at J to 5 bases, leaving 2 bases not matched to a gene. This CDR3 spans 14 amino acids. Germline lookup yields CDR1 SGDLS and CDR2 YYNGEE. DNA for the CDR3: TGTGCCAGCAGCGTAGTAGGGACAGACAATGAGCAGTTCTTC. Amino acids: CASSVVGTDNEQFF.

The genes are TRBV30 and TRBJ1-3; D unclear. CDR1 is GTSNPN, CDR2 SVGIG, per germline (reference sequence). CDR3 length equals 13 residues. Trimming left V 5 bases short and J 2 bases short, with 10 bases between. CDR3 in DNA: TGTGCCTGGGCTACTAACGCTGGAAACACCATATATTTT. It codes for CAWATNAGNTIYF.

Points on this clone: One end of the junction does not line up with germline, which may come from a read error. The genes are TRBV7-8 and TRBJ2-5, with 9 bases fitting TRBD1. Germline CDR1 SGHVS, CDR2 FQNEAQ. This CDR3 has 16 residues. CDR3 DNA: TGTGCCAGCAGTTTAGCCACAGGGGGCGCCCAAGAGACCCAGTACTTC. This encodes CASSLATGGAQETQYF.

The V call is TRBV10-2, the J call TRBJ1-1; D gene uncertain. This CDR3 has 12 residues. V lost 2 bases and J 3 bases, leaving 4 bases between the germline ends. Germline values: CDR1 WSHSY, CDR2 SAAADI. The CDR3 loop reads CASSEIYTEAFF. In DNA, the CDR3 is TGCGCCAGCAGTGAGATCTACACTGAAGCTTTCTTT.

The V and J genes are TRBV2 and TRBJ1-1; D is unclear. Germline V gives CDR1 SNHLY, CDR2 FYNNEI. CDR3 size: 12 residues. The V gene lost 6 bases and the J gene lost 4 bases, with 9 bases spanning the gap. CDR3 region: CASRNFRTEAFF. The CDR3 DNA follows: TGTGCCAGCAGAAATTTCCGCACTGAAGCTTTCTTT.

V and J are TRBV29-1 and TRBJ1-5, with 8 positions matching TRBD1. The CDR3 runs 16 residues. The trim removed 4 bases at V and 8 bases at J, leaving 16 bases unmatched. Germline values: CDR1 SQVTM, CDR2 ANQGSEA. The CDR3 region is CSVAISGVDRGEPQHF. CDR3 sequence (DNA): TGCAGCGTTGCCATCTCGGGGGTCGACAGGGGCGAGCCCCAGCATTTT.

J is TRBJ2-1 and V is TRBV28, with 7 bases lining up with TRBD1. Trimming removed 6 bases from V and 8 bases from J; junction bases left unmatched: 1. Germline V gene sequence: CDR1 MDHEN, CDR2 SYDVKM. This CDR3 is 11 amino acids long. CDR3 in amino acids: CASRGQYEQFF. CDR3 bases: TGTGCCAGCAGGGGACAGTATGAGCAGTTCTTC.

The chain uses TRBV29-1 and TRBJ2-5; tentatively, D is TRBD2 (5 bases). V shed 6 bases and J shed 5 bases, with 16 bases lying between them. The CDR3 totals 13 residues. Per the germline V gene, CDR1 is SQVTM and CDR2 is ANQGSEA. The DNA for the CDR3 is TGCAGCGTACCCAGCGGACCCCGGGAGACCCAGTACTTC. Translation gives CSVPSGPRETQYF.

The rearrangement links TRBV12-5 to TRBJ1-2, with D uncertain. CDR1 is LGHNT and CDR2 is FRNRAP in the germline V gene. V was pared by 6 bases and J by 4 bases, with 12 bases between. The CDR3 is 13 amino acids. Here the CDR3 reads CASGYGVAYGYTF. The CDR3 DNA sequence: TGTGCTAGTGGGTACGGGGTGGCCTATGGCTACACCTTC.

The chain employs TRBV2 and TRBJ1-2; weak D call: TRBD1 (6 bases). Trimming pared 8 bases from V and 8 bases from J, leaving 18 bases between. Germline CDR1 is SNHLY and CDR2 is FYNNEI. The CDR3 extends over 13 amino acids. The CDR3 region has the DNA TGTGCCAGCGAGGGGGTCAGGGTCAGAGGCTACACCTTC. Encoded protein: CASEGVRVRGYTF.

The V gene is TRBV9, the J gene TRBJ1-2; D is unresolved. The V and J ends lost 0 bases and 0 bases respectively, with 24 bases between them. The CDR3 totals 20 residues. CDR1 is SGDLS and CDR2 is YYNGEE in the germline V gene. The CDR3 DNA reads as TGTGCCAGCAGCGTAGGGTCGGTAGGACCGGGAGTCTTTTCTAACTATGGCTACACCTTC. This encodes CASSVGSVGPGVFSNYGYTF.